The 5 T cell receptor beta chains presented below share a single source sample, sequenced in a study of T cell responses to AZD1222 COVID-19 vaccine. Assay used: immunoSEQ multiplex PCR; TCRdb lists only in-frame clones, some missing. The sample shows roughly 180,000 clones, around nine tenths of them seen only once. Sample: peripheral blood, taken 28 days after the second AZD1222 dose. Receptor source: an adult who received the AZD1222 COVID-19 vaccine.

The rearrangement links TRBV5-4 to TRBJ1-4; 8 bases are a match to TRBD1. The germline gives CDR1 SGHNT, CDR2 YYREEE (reference sequence). CDR3 length equals 18 residues. The ends lost 4 bases at V and 5 bases at J; junction bases unmatched: 16. In DNA, the CDR3 is TGTGCCAGCAGCCGCAAGGGACAGGAGCTTTATGGGAATGAAAAACTGTTTTTT. The encoded protein is CASSRKGQELYGNEKLFF.

V and J are TRBV7-2 and TRBJ1-4; D unclear. The CDR3 totals 16 residues. V was trimmed by 2 bases and J by 3 bases, leaving 13 bases between them. Germline values: CDR1 SGHTA, CDR2 FQGNSA. The CDR3 protein is CASSLRSTTANEKLFF. The CDR3 DNA reads as TGTGCCAGCAGCTTAAGGTCTACCACGGCTAATGAAAAACTGTTTTTT.

The chain has TRBV6-5 and TRBJ1-1, with unresolved D. Germline loops: CDR1 MNHEY, CDR2 SVGAGI. Deletions cut 6 bases from V and 1 base from J, with 9 bases between. The CDR3 consists of 13 residues. The chain's CDR3 is CASRTVENTEAFF. DNA for the CDR3: TGTGCCAGCAGGACGGTTGAGAACACTGAAGCTTTCTTT.

The V and J genes are TRBV7-3 and TRBJ2-1, with 9 bases aligning to TRBD2. The CDR3 covers 16 residues. Trimming at V came to 1 base and at J to 8 bases, leaving 9 bases not matched to a gene. Germline V lookup: CDR1 SGHTA, CDR2 FQGTGA. DNA for the CDR3: TGTGCCAGCAGCTTAAGGGGGTTAGCGGGAGAGGATGAGCAGTTCTTC. Its protein product is CASSLRGLAGEDEQFF.

J is TRBJ1-2 and V is TRBV4-2; possibly TRBD1 for D (5 bases). Germline loops: CDR1 LGHNA, CDR2 YNFKEQ. CDR3 length: 16 residues. V dropped 0 bases and J dropped 4 bases, with 15 bases sitting between them. The CDR3 DNA sequence: TGTGCCAGCAGCCAAGATGGTAATGCGGGGGGCTATGGCTACACCTTC. This sequence encodes CASSQDGNAGGYGYTF.